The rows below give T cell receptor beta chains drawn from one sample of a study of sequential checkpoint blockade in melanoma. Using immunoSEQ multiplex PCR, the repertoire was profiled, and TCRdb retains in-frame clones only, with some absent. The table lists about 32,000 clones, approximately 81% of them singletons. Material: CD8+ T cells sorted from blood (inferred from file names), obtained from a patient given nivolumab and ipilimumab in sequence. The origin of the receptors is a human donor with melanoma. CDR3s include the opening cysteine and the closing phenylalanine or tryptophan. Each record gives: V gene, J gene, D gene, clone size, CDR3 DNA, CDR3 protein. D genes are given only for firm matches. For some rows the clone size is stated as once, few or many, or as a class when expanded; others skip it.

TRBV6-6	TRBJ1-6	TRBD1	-	TGTGCCAGCAGCTTTGACAGGGCTCCCCTCCACTTT	CASSFDRAPLHF
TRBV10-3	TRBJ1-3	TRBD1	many	TGTGCCATCACTCAGGGGGCCGGAAGAAACACCATATATTTT	CAITQGAGRNTIYF
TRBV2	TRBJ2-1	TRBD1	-	TGTGCCAGCGAGGGACAGGGGGCCGGGTATGAGCAGTTCTTC	CASEGQGAGYEQFF
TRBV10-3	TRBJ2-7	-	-	TGTGCCATCAGTGACCTCCGGGTCCCTGCCTACGAGCAGTACTTC	CAISDLRVPAYEQYF
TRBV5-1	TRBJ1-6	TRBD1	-	TGCGCCAGCAGCTTGGCCCCTTCAGGGGGCGGTTCCTCACCCCTCCACTTT	CASSLAPSGGGSSPLHF
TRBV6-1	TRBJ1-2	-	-	TGTGCCAGCAGTGAACCAACAGGGTTGGACTATGGCTACACCTTC	CASSEPTGLDYGYTF
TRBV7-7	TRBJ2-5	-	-	TGTGCCAGCAGCTTAGGACATTACGAGACCCAGTACTTC	CASSLGHYETQYF
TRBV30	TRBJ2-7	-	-	TGTGCCTGGAATCCCGGGAGCTACGAGCAGTACTTC	CAWNPGSYEQYF
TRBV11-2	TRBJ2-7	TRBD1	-	TGTGCCAGCAGCATCGGGACAGGGGGATTCTACGAGCAGTACTTC	CASSIGTGGFYEQYF
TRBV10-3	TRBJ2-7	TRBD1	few	TGTGCCCTACGGACAGGGGTTGATTACGAGCAGTACTTC	CALRTGVDYEQYF
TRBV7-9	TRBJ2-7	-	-	TGTGCCAGCAGCTTAGACGTCCGGGGATACGAGCAGTACTTC	CASSLDVRGYEQYF
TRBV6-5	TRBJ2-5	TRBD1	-	TGTGCCAGCAGCCCGGGGACAGGGATGGAGACCCAGTACTTC	CASSPGTGMETQYF
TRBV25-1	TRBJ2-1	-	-	TGTGCCAGCACTAACGACGGGAACAATGAGCAGTTCTTC	CASTNDGNNEQFF
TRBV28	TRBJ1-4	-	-	TGTGCCAGCAGTTTAACAATCCGGGGGAGTGAAAAACTGTTTTTT	CASSLTIRGSEKLFF
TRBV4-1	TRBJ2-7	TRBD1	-	TGCGCCAGCAGCCTGGGACAGGGCTCCTACGAGCAGTACTTC	CASSLGQGSYEQYF
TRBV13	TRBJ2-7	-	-	TGTGCCAGCAGCCCCGGGACATTGGCCTACGAGCAGTACTTC	CASSPGTLAYEQYF
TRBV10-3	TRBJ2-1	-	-	TGTGCCATCAGTGTAGATAGCCGATCCTCCTACAATGAGCAGTTCTTC	CAISVDSRSSYNEQFF
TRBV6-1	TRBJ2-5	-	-	TGTGCCAGCAGTCCCCCAAGAGGGGGGGGAGAGACCCAGTACTTC	CASSPPRGGGETQYF
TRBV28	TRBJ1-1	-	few	TGTGCCAGCAGTTTATCTCAGGGGACCTCAAACACTGAAGCTTTCTTT	CASSLSQGTSNTEAFF
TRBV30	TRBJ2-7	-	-	TGTGCCTGGATCCAGGGCTACGAGCAGTACTTC	CAWIQGYEQYF
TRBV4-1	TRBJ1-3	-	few	TGCGCCAGCAGCCAAGTCCCAGGGAGGACCGGAAACACCATATATTTT	CASSQVPGRTGNTIYF
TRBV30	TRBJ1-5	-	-	TGTGCCTGGAGTGCTGGGGGCGGGGGATGGAGCAATCAGCCCCAGCATTTT	CAWSAGGGGWSNQPQHF
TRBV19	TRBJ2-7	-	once	TGTGCCAGTAGTATAGACAGTTCCTACGAGCAGTACTTC	CASSIDSSYEQYF
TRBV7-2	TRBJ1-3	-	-	TGTGCCAGCAGCTCCACCCAGCGCGGAAACACCATATATTTT	CASSSTQRGNTIYF
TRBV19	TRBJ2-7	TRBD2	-	TGTGCCAGTAGTATAGATTCGGGACTAGCGGATAGCTCCTACGAGCAGTACTTC	CASSIDSGLADSSYEQYF
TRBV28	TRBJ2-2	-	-	TGTGCCAGCACAACACAGAAGACCGGGGAGCTGTTTTTT	CASTTQKTGELFF
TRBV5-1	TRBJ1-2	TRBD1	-	TGCGCCAGCAGAGAGGGACAGGGGGCCAGAGAGGGCTACACCTTC	CASREGQGAREGYTF
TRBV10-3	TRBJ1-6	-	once	TGTGCCATCAGTGAGGGGGGGAGCTCCTATAATTCACCCCTCCACTTT	CAISEGGSSYNSPLHF
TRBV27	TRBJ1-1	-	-	TGTGCCAGCAGTTTATCGCGTCTTACTGAAGCTTTCTTT	CASSLSRLTEAFF
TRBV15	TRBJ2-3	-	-	TGTGCCACCAGCCACCCTAGGGCCGAACAAGGGACTGGTTCATTGGATACGCAGTATTTT	CATSHPRAEQGTGSLDTQYF
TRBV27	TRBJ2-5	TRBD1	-	TGTGCCAGCAGTTCTGCCCCCGGGACAGGGGAAGAGACCCAGTACTTC	CASSSAPGTGEETQYF